This passage covers 10 T cell receptor beta chains from one sample sequenced in a study of blood T cell repertoires in COVID-19. The assay was immunoSEQ multiplex PCR, and TCRdb's table has in-frame clones only and misses some. The sample has some 75,000 clones; more than 60% are singletons. The sample was peripheral blood. These receptors all stem from a woman of 80 years or more with active or convalescent COVID-19.

This rearrangement joins TRBV6-5 to TRBJ2-4, with TRBD2 identical over 10 bases. This CDR3 comprises 15 residues. V lost 5 bases to trimming and J lost 6 bases; unmatched junction nucleotides: 7. Germline assignment: CDR1 MNHEY and CDR2 SVGAGI. CDR3 bases: TGTGCCAGCAGTCCAAAACGACTAGCGGGAAACATTCAGTACTTC. This sequence encodes CASSPKRLAGNIQYF.

The chain recombines TRBV5-1 with TRBJ1-1; no definite D call. The CDR3 consists of 14 residues. The germline CDR1 and CDR2 sequences are SGHRS and YFSETQ. V lost 4 bases and J lost 0, with 10 bases in between. Here the CDR3 reads CASSARQLNTEAFF. CDR3 DNA: TGCGCCAGCAGCGCGAGACAACTGAACACTGAAGCTTTCTTT.

This clone was counted only a few times. V usage is TRBV19 and J usage is TRBJ2-7, with a tentative D call TRBD1 (5 bases). Germline V gene lookup returns CDR1 LNHDA and CDR2 SQIVND (reference sequence). CDR3 length: 13 residues. V gave up 0 bases and J gave up 10 bases, with 13 bases separating them. The CDR3 reads CASSIDLRQYQYF. CDR3 DNA sequence: TGTGCCAGTAGTATAGACCTCAGACAGTATCAGTACTTC.

This chain joins TRBV7-2 and TRBJ1-2; D is unresolved. Trimming shortened V by 1 base and J by 4 bases, and 7 bases separated the two germline ends. This CDR3 region has 13 residues. Germline values: CDR1 SGHTA, CDR2 FQGNSA. CDR3 loop: CASSLDQAYGYTF. The CDR3 DNA sequence: TGTGCCAGCAGCTTAGATCAGGCCTATGGCTACACCTTC.

This clone has more than one count but fewer than ten. The same CDR3 arises from other DNA sequences in this sample as well. The gene calls are TRBV4-3 and TRBJ2-7, with a tentative D call TRBD2 (6 bases). Trimming stripped 0 bases from V and 1 base from J, with 10 bases between. This CDR3 comprises 15 residues. The germline V gene has CDR1 LGHNA and CDR2 YSLEER. Here the CDR3 DNA reads TGCGCCAGCAGCCAAGATCGGGGGTCTTCCTACGAGCAGTACTTC. Translating it yields CASSQDRGSSYEQYF.

The V gene is TRBV7-9, the J gene TRBJ2-5; D gene unclear. Germline V gives CDR1 SEHNR, CDR2 FQNEAQ (reference sequence). The V end was cut by 5 bases, the J end by 0 bases, with 13 bases between. CDR3 size: 15 residues. The CDR3 coding sequence is TGTGCCAGCAGCGTCCAGGCGACGTACCAAGAGACCCAGTACTTC. This codes for CASSVQATYQETQYF.

CDR3: CASSHETGGYEQYF. The CDR3 coding sequence is TGTGCCAGCAGCCACGAGACAGGGGGCTACGAGCAGTACTTC. The chain joins TRBV3-1 (or the pseudogene TRBV3-2) to TRBJ2-7; 9 bases fit TRBD1. With 3 bases clipped from V and 3 bases from J, the junction kept 3 bases outside the gene matches. The CDR3 covers 14 residues. Germline CDR1 is LGHDT and CDR2 is YNNKEL (reference sequence).

This clone came up once. This sequence joins TRBV6-4 and TRBJ2-7; TRBD2 is a possible D gene (5 bases). This CDR3 has 13 amino acids. Germline V CDR1 and CDR2: MRHNA, SNTAGT. The V and J ends lost 5 bases and 3 bases respectively, with 11 bases between them. DNA of the CDR3: TGTGCCAGCAGTCAAGAGGCGGGCTACGAGCAGTACTTC. Protein sequence: CASSQEAGYEQYF.

The genes are TRBV24-1 and TRBJ2-5; a possible D gene is TRBD1 (6 bases). The germline gives CDR1 KGHDR, CDR2 SFDVKD. The CDR3 has 12 residues. The V and J ends lost 12 bases and 5 bases respectively, with 15 bases between them. The CDR3 region has the DNA TGTGCCCCGAAACTCAGGGGTGAGACCCAGTACTTC. Its protein is CAPKLRGETQYF.

Concerning this clone itself: A much bigger clone sits one base away, suggesting this may be a read error. The J gene is TRBJ2-3, the V gene TRBV7-3, with 10 bases that match TRBD2. The CDR3 sequence is 15 residues long. Germline V lookup: CDR1 SGHTA, CDR2 FQGTGA. V shed 3 bases and J 4 bases; nucleotides not matched to a gene: 4. CDR3 sequence (DNA): TGTGCCAGCAGCTTGAGCGGGGGGGCATCAGATACGCAGTATTTT. Residues: CASSLSGGASDTQYF.